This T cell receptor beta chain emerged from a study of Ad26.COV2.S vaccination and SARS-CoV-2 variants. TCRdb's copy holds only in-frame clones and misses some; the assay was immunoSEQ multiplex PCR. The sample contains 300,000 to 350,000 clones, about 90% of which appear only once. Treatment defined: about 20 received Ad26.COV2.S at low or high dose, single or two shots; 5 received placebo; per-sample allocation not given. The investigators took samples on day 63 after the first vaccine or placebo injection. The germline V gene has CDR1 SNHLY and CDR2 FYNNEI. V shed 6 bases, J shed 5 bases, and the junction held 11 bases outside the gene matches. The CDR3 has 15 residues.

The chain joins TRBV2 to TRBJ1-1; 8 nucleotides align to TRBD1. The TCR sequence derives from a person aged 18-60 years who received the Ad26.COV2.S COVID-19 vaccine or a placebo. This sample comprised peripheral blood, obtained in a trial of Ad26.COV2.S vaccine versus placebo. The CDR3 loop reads CASSSMTGAATEAFF. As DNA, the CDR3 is TGTGCCAGCAGCTCGATGACAGGGGCGGCTACTGAAGCTTTCTTT.